The next 14 T cell receptor beta chains were all read from a single sample in a study of neurological immune-mediated disorders. TCRdb ran MiXCR on the 5' RACE reads and lists one entry per CDR3 protein. Of approximately 65,000 distinct CDR3 sequences listed, roughly 5.6% are singletons. The sequenced material came from PBMCs. These receptors came from a human donor with multiple sclerosis. The donor label of this sample is uncertain.

Many counts were recorded for this clonotype. V usage is TRBV10-3 and J usage is TRBJ2-5, with 10 bases that match TRBD1. Germline CDR1 reads ENHRY; CDR2 reads SYGVKD. This CDR3 comprises 15 residues. The J segment lost 1 base and the V segment lost 10 bases, leaving 9 bases of the junction unmatched. CDR3 nucleotide sequence: TGTGCCACTCAACCTGGACAGGGGGGCCAAGAGACCCAGTACTTC. Encoded protein: CATQPGQGGQETQYF.

This clonotype was found many times. This chain links TRBV5-6 with TRBJ2-1; possibly TRBD2 for D (6 bases). The V end was cut by 2 bases, the J end by 1 base, with 13 bases between. Per the germline V gene, CDR1 is SGHDT and CDR2 is YYEEEE. This CDR3 has 16 amino acids. The CDR3 protein is CASSFPDGGSYNEQFF. Here the CDR3 DNA reads TGTGCCAGCAGCTTTCCGGACGGGGGTTCCTACAATGAGCAGTTCTTC.

This clonotype showed up many times. The chain combines TRBV20-1 with TRBJ2-7; D not certain. The CDR3 loop spans 14 amino acids. Germline V gene lookup returns CDR1 DFQATT and CDR2 SNEGSKA (reference sequence). V dropped 2 bases and J dropped 6 bases, with 17 bases sitting between them. CDR3 DNA sequence: TGCAGTGCTAGATCGAACCTATTGATTTTCGAGCAGTACTTC. Translated: CSARSNLLIFEQYF.

The sample holds many counts of this clonotype. This chain joins TRBV20-1 and TRBJ1-6, with D uncertain. V lost 2 bases to trimming and J lost 9 bases, with 17 bases between them. This CDR3 contains 15 residues. The V gene's germline CDR1 is DFQATT and CDR2 SNEGSKA (reference sequence). The DNA of the CDR3 is TGCAGTGCTAGATTCTCCCCCGGGGAAATTTCACCCCTCCACTTT. Its protein product is CSARFSPGEISPLHF.

This clonotype was recorded many times. The genes are TRBV20-1 and TRBJ2-2; either TRBD1 or TRBD2 may fit D (5 bases each). The CDR3 extends over 16 amino acids. V lost 3 bases to trimming and J lost 3 bases, with 17 bases between them. Germline V gene data show CDR1 as DFQATT and CDR2 as SNEGSKA (reference sequence). Here the CDR3 reads CSARGRGKLDTGELFF. The CDR3 coding sequence is TGCAGTGCTAGGGGTAGGGGAAAACTAGACACCGGGGAGCTGTTTTTT.

This clonotype was recorded at least ten times. CDR3 bases: TGCAGTGCTATGGTGATAGCGGGGGGCCACTCCTACGAGCAGTACTTC. This codes for CSAMVIAGGHSYEQYF. The rearrangement joins TRBV20-1 to TRBJ2-7, with TRBD2 matching over 10 bases. Trimming removed 4 bases from V and 0 bases from J; junction bases left unmatched: 9. The CDR3 runs to 16 residues. The germline gives CDR1 DFQATT, CDR2 SNEGSKA (reference sequence).

This clonotype was found many times. The V and J genes are TRBV2 and TRBJ2-7; D is undetermined. V was cut by 2 bases and J by 2 bases, with 10 bases left in between. The CDR3 length is 14 residues. The germline V gene encodes CDR1 SNHLY and CDR2 FYNNEI. The CDR3 sequence: CASSEWWSTYEQYF. CDR3 nucleotides: TGTGCCAGCAGTGAATGGTGGAGTACCTACGAGCAGTACTTC.

This clonotype was found many times. CDR3: CSALEDNEQFF. CDR3 nucleotides: TGCAGCGCCCTGGAGGACAATGAGCAGTTCTTC. The genes are TRBV20-1 and TRBJ2-1; weak D call: TRBD2 (5 bases). The CDR3 runs 11 residues. Germline-derived CDR1 and CDR2 are DFQATT and SNEGSKA (reference sequence).

This clonotype was observed at least ten times. The CDR3 DNA reads TGTGCCAGCAGCTTAGGAGTTGGAGTGGACAGATCGAATTCACCCCTCCACTTT. Amino acid sequence: CASSLGVGVDRSNSPLHF. The genes are TRBV7-9 and TRBJ1-6; TRBD1 is a possible D gene (6 bases). This CDR3 region has 18 residues. Trimming pared 1 base from V and 7 bases from J, leaving 20 bases between. Germline-derived CDR1 and CDR2 are SEHNR and FQNEAQ (reference sequence).

About this clonotype itself: The germline gene is not matched at one end of the junction; a read error may be the cause. J is TRBJ2-1 and V is TRBV5-1; 11 bases align to TRBD2. The CDR3 consists of 15 residues. The germline gives CDR1 SGHRS, CDR2 YFSETQ. The CDR3: CSSSPLAGGQNEQFF. CDR3 coding DNA: TGCTCCAGCAGCCCCCTAGCGGGGGGACAGAATGAGCAGTTCTTC.

This clonotype was detected many times. The chain has TRBV20-1 and TRBJ1-1, with D perhaps TRBD1 (5 bases). CDR1 and CDR2 from the germline V gene are DFQATT and SNEGSKA (reference sequence). Trimming pared 6 bases from V and 1 base from J, leaving 9 bases between. There are 12 residues in the CDR3. Here the CDR3 reads CSAPTENTEAFF. In DNA, the CDR3 is TGCAGTGCCCCGACAGAGAACACTGAAGCTTTCTTT.

This clonotype appeared many times. J is TRBJ2-1 and V is TRBV5-1; 7 bases fit TRBD1. The J segment lost 4 bases and the V segment lost 4 bases, leaving 8 bases of the junction unmatched. The CDR3 contains 15 residues. CDR1 is SGHRS and CDR2 is YFSETQ in the germline V gene. CDR3 residues: CASSNRDRSYNEQFF. CDR3 nucleotides: TGCGCCAGCAGCAACCGGGACAGATCTTACAATGAGCAGTTCTTC.

This clonotype was observed many times. This chain uses TRBV20-1 with TRBJ1-5; the match to TRBD1 covers 8 bases. Germline values: CDR1 DFQATT, CDR2 SNEGSKA (reference sequence). The trim removed 3 bases at V and 2 bases at J, leaving 6 bases unmatched. This CDR3 spans 15 amino acids. The CDR3 coding sequence is TGCAGTGCTAGCCAGGGGGCCGGAGGCAATCAGCCCCAGCATTTT. This gives the protein CSASQGAGGNQPQHF.

Many counts were recorded for this clonotype. The chain links TRBV6-1 to TRBJ1-6; D is uncertain. The V gene lost 0 bases and the J gene lost 6 bases, with 9 bases spanning the gap. This CDR3 spans 15 amino acids. Germline V gene sequence: CDR1 MNHNS, CDR2 SASEGT. The CDR3 sequence is CASSEAGQANSPLHF. In DNA, the CDR3 is TGTGCCAGCAGTGAAGCAGGGCAGGCTAATTCACCCCTCCACTTT.